The clone carrying this TCR beta chain appeared once. CDR3 length equals 15 residues. CDR1 SGDLS and CDR2 YYNGEE come from the germline V gene. V lost 3 bases and J 5 bases, leaving 17 bases between the germline ends. The sample belongs to a study of blood T cell repertoires in COVID-19. Methods used by the authors: Estimated nucleated cell counts came from reference gene primer amplification. Sequencing used immunoSEQ multiplex PCR; TCRdb keeps in-frame clones, though not all of them. V and J calls plus clone size are reproduced from that table; the DNA served to infer D and trimming. Of 130,000 to 150,000 clones in the sample, about four fifths were seen once.

Sequencing was performed on peripheral blood. The J gene is TRBJ1-2, the V gene TRBV9; perhaps TRBD1 as D (6 bases). The sequence derives from a man between 65 and 85 years old who had recovered from COVID-19. The CDR3 DNA sequence: TGTGCCAGCAGCGGATACGGGACAAGGGAGTATGGCTACACCTTC. Encoded protein: CASSGYGTREYGYTF.